This is a list of T cell receptor beta chains from one sample in a study of blood T cell repertoires in COVID-19. Data came from immunoSEQ multiplex PCR; TCRdb stores just in-frame clones and leaves some out. The profile covers 40,000 to 55,000 clones, with roughly 90% appearing a single time and 4.5% to 6.5% taken by the ten largest. The sequenced sample consisted of peripheral blood. The receptors come from a human donor in a cohort sampled during active COVID-19. Each CDR3 is given with its conserved first and last residue. Fields, in order: clone size, J gene, V gene, D gene, CDR3 DNA, CDR3 protein. The D gene is left open where the match is weak. Part of the rows lack a size; the others show once, few, many or a class for expanded clones.

>NA|TRBJ2-7|TRBV12-5|TRBD1
TGTGCTAGTGCCCCGGACGGGACAGGGATCTACGAGCAGTACTTC
CASAPDGTGIYEQYF
>NA|TRBJ1-2|TRBV3-1/TRBV3-2|NA
TGTGCCAGCAGCCAAGGGCCCGGACAGAGTAACTATGGCTACACCTTC
CASSQGPGQSNYGYTF
>NA|TRBJ1-2|TRBV11-1|TRBD1
TGTGCCAGCAGGATGACAGGGGGCCCCTATGGCTACACCTTC
CASRMTGGPYGYTF
>NA|TRBJ2-1|TRBV10-3|TRBD1
TGTGCCATCACCAAAGACAGGGGGGCTACCTATGAGCAGTTCTTC
CAITKDRGATYEQFF
>NA|TRBJ1-6|TRBV6-5|TRBD1
TGTGCCAGCAGGGCAGGGGGCAATTCACCCCTCCACTTT
CASRAGGNSPLHF
>NA|TRBJ2-4|TRBV18|NA
TGTGCCAGCTCACCCCCTAACGGAGACATTCAGTACTTC
CASSPPNGDIQYF
>once|TRBJ2-2|TRBV6-4|NA
TGTGCCAGCAGTGACTCGAGGGGGGGGGCCATCGGGGAGCTGTTTTTT
CASSDSRGGAIGELFF
>NA|TRBJ2-7|TRBV29-1|NA
TGCAGCGTTGTATCGAGCGAGAGCTCCTACGAGCAGTACTTC
CSVVSSESSYEQYF
>NA|TRBJ2-3|TRBV5-6|NA
TGTGCCAGCAGCCCAGGGACAGATACGCAGTATTTT
CASSPGTDTQYF
>NA|TRBJ2-1|TRBV18|TRBD2
TGTGCCAGCACCGTAAATATTCGGGGGGGAAATTCGCAGTTCTTC
CASTVNIRGGNSQFF
>NA|TRBJ2-1|TRBV14|NA
TGTGCCAGCAGCCAGGATATGCGGGGATACAATGAGCAGTTCTTC
CASSQDMRGYNEQFF
>NA|TRBJ1-4|TRBV7-6|NA
TGTGCCAGCAGCTTAGAGGTGGGGGAGGGTGAAAAACTGTTTTTT
CASSLEVGEGEKLFF
>NA|TRBJ1-2|TRBV14|TRBD1
TGTGCCAGCAGCCCCCGGGACAGGGGAAGCTATGGCTACACCTTC
CASSPRDRGSYGYTF
>NA|TRBJ1-1|TRBV4-1|TRBD1
TGCGCCAGCAGGGACAGGTTCCAGGGGGACACTGAAGCTTTCTTT
CASRDRFQGDTEAFF
>once|TRBJ1-1|TRBV11-2|TRBD1
TGTGCCAGCAGCCGGACCACCTTCTTACAGGGGAGAGCTTTCTTT
CASSRTTFLQGRAFF
>NA|TRBJ1-1|TRBV27|NA
TGTGCCAGCAGTCCCCCCAGGGATCGCGCTGAAGCTTTCTTT
CASSPPRDRAEAFF
>NA|TRBJ2-2|TRBV5-6|NA
TGTGCCAGCAGCTGGGGCCCAGTACCTACCGGGGAGCTGTTTTTT
CASSWGPVPTGELFF
>NA|TRBJ1-2|TRBV4-3|NA
TGCGCCAGCAGCCAAGGATCTGGGCAGGGTATTAGCTACACCTTC
CASSQGSGQGISYTF
>NA|TRBJ2-6|TRBV29-1|TRBD1
TGCAGCGTTGTCTTTTGGGACAGGAGCTCTGGGGCCAACGTCCTGACTTTC
CSVVFWDRSSGANVLTF
>NA|TRBJ2-7|TRBV5-1|TRBD1
TGCGCCAGCAGCTCAACCGGGGGACAGGGTGCCGGAGAGCAGTACTTC
CASSSTGGQGAGEQYF
>NA|TRBJ1-2|TRBV7-3|TRBD1
TGTGCCAGCAGCCCAGGACAGGGCTATGGCTACACCTTC
CASSPGQGYGYTF
>NA|TRBJ2-5|TRBV15|TRBD2
TGTGCCACCAATCTGGAGCGGGGGGCGGAAGAGACCCAGTACTTC
CATNLERGAEETQYF
>NA|TRBJ1-4|TRBV6-1|NA
TGTGCCAGCAGTGAAGCTATATGGCCTAATGAAAAACTGTTTTTT
CASSEAIWPNEKLFF
>NA|TRBJ2-6|TRBV27|NA
TGTGCCAGCAGCCGCGCTAGCTCTGGGGCCAACGTCCTGACTTTC
CASSRASSGANVLTF
>once|TRBJ1-2|TRBV15|TRBD1
TGTGCCACCAGCCAGGGGGCAAACGTTGCTGATGGCTACACCTTC
CATSQGANVADGYTF
>few|TRBJ2-2|TRBV9|NA
TGTGCCAGCAGCGAACTCCAAGATGCGAACACCGGGGAGCTGTTTTTT
CASSELQDANTGELFF
>NA|TRBJ2-2|TRBV9|NA
TGTGCCAGCAGCGTAGGAGGCGTTGGGTGGACCGGGGAGCTGTTTTTT
CASSVGGVGWTGELFF
>NA|TRBJ1-6|TRBV2|TRBD1
TGTGCCAGCAGCCAGGACAGGGGGCGCTTCGGGTCACCCCTCCACTTT
CASSQDRGRFGSPLHF
>NA|TRBJ2-2|TRBV29-1|NA
TGCAGCGGGACGTGGGGCGAACGGACCGGGGGGGAGCTGTTTTTT
CSGTWGERTGGELFF
>NA|TRBJ2-3|TRBV5-4|TRBD2
TGTGCCAGCAGGACCGGGGGAGGACTAGCTAGCACAGATACGCAGTATTTT
CASRTGGGLASTDTQYF
>once|TRBJ2-2|TRBV7-6|TRBD1
TGTGCCAGCAGCCCCCGATTACAGGGGGGTGACACCGGGGAGCTGTTTTTT
CASSPRLQGGDTGELFF
>NA|TRBJ1-2|TRBV19|NA
TGTGCCAGTAGTATAAACAGTAACTATGGCTACACCTTC
CASSINSNYGYTF
>NA|TRBJ2-7|TRBV5-4|NA
TGTGCCAGCAGCCATGACAGGACCTACGAGCAGTACTTC
CASSHDRTYEQYF
>NA|TRBJ2-1|TRBV7-8|TRBD2
TGTGCCAGCAGCTTAGAGGGTAGCGGGGGTTACAATGAGCAGTTCTTC
CASSLEGSGGYNEQFF
>NA|TRBJ1-5|TRBV4-1|NA
TGCGCCAGCAGCCAAGCCCCCGGGACACTGTATAGCAATCAGCCCCAGCATTTT
CASSQAPGTLYSNQPQHF
>NA|TRBJ1-3|TRBV28|NA
TGTGCCAGCAGTTTAGACAGGCAGCACACCATATATTTT
CASSLDRQHTIYF
>once|TRBJ2-7|TRBV3-1/TRBV3-2|NA
TGTGCCAGCAGCCAAAAGCCCACTAGCAGAGTGAACGAGCAGTACTTC
CASSQKPTSRVNEQYF
>NA|TRBJ2-1|TRBV7-3|TRBD2
TGTGCCAGCAGCCCCCGGGGGGCTAGCGGGAGTTCCTACAATGAGCAGTTCTTC
CASSPRGASGSSYNEQFF
>NA|TRBJ1-5|TRBV27|NA
TGTGCCAGCAGGGGGATATCACAGGGTTGGGGTAGCAATCAGCCCCAGCATTTT
CASRGISQGWGSNQPQHF
>NA|TRBJ2-1|TRBV2|NA
TGTGCCAGCAGTGTAACTAGCTTGAATGAGCAGTTCTTC
CASSVTSLNEQFF
>NA|TRBJ2-3|TRBV9|TRBD2
TGTGCCAGCAGCGTAGAGGGCGGGGGGGTAGATACGCAGTATTTT
CASSVEGGGVDTQYF
>NA|TRBJ2-3|TRBV19|TRBD2
TGTGCCAGTAGAAAAAGCGGGGGAGGGGATACGCAGTATTTT
CASRKSGGGDTQYF
>NA|TRBJ1-1|TRBV19|NA
TGTGCCAGTAGTTCCGTACAGTTGGTACGCACTGAAGCTTTCTTT
CASSSVQLVRTEAFF
>once|TRBJ2-2|TRBV7-2|NA
TGTGCCAGCTCCCTAGGCCCGCTTCGGGACACCGGGGAGCTGTTTTTT
CASSLGPLRDTGELFF
>once|TRBJ2-1|TRBV4-3|TRBD2
TGCGCCAGCAGCCAGGGACTAGCGGGAATCGTTGAGCAGTTCTTC
CASSQGLAGIVEQFF
>few|TRBJ2-7|TRBV5-1|NA
TGCGCCAGCACCAACAGGGTTGACCGCTACGAGCAGTACTTC
CASTNRVDRYEQYF
>once|TRBJ1-6|TRBV6-5|NA
TGTGCCAGCAGCAGTGACTCTGATTCACCCCTCCACTTT
CASSSDSDSPLHF
>NA|TRBJ1-6|TRBV6-5|TRBD1
TGTGCCAGCAGTTACTTCCGACAGGGGAATTCACCCCTCCACTTT
CASSYFRQGNSPLHF
>NA|TRBJ1-2|TRBV7-8|NA
TGTGCCAGCAGCTCGCAAGCCGGTAACTATGGCTACACCTTC
CASSSQAGNYGYTF
>NA|TRBJ2-5|TRBV13|TRBD1
TGTGCCAGCAGCTTAGGACCCGACAGGGGGCCAGGGACCCAGTACTTC
CASSLGPDRGPGTQYF
>NA|TRBJ1-6|TRBV30|NA
TGTGCCTGGAGTGTACTCCGGCAGGCGGGTTCACCCCTCCACTTT
CAWSVLRQAGSPLHF
>NA|TRBJ2-5|TRBV11-2|TRBD1
TGTGCCAGCAGCGAGACAGGGCAAGAGACCCAGTACTTC
CASSETGQETQYF
>NA|TRBJ2-7|TRBV10-3|NA
TGTGCCACCCGGAGTTTGGACAACGAGCAGTACTTC
CATRSLDNEQYF
>once|TRBJ2-3|TRBV6-1|NA
TGTGCCAGCAGTGAATCTGGGTTTGGGGGGGATACGCAGTATTTT
CASSESGFGGDTQYF
>once|TRBJ1-6|TRBV4-1|TRBD1
TGCGCCAGCAGCCAAGTAACGACCGGGACAGGAGAATCACCCCTCCACTTT
CASSQVTTGTGESPLHF
>NA|TRBJ2-7|TRBV25-1|TRBD1
TGTGCCAGCAGTGGGTGGACAGGGGGTTACGAGCAGTACTTC
CASSGWTGGYEQYF
>NA|TRBJ2-1|TRBV21-1|NA
TGTGCCAGCAGCAGGGACCAGGGGGTCTTCTCCTACAATGAGCAGTTCTTC
CASSRDQGVFSYNEQFF